Here is one T cell receptor beta chain with its context. This clonotype was detected a few times. Its cognate antigen has yet to be identified. Base qualities are not provided; no much larger clone lies one nucleotide away. After removal of 4 bases from V and 3 bases from J, the junction retains 7 bases not matched to a gene. Measured from the cysteine to the phenylalanine, the CDR3 is 17 residues long. The DNA shown is the 51-base CDR3, in frame from base 1. Via the germline V gene, CDR1 is MGHRA and CDR2 YSYEKL. The protocol used for the library was RT-PCR. The sequencer was an Illumina HiSeq 2500. TCRdb's own reprocessing of the public reads used fastp at Q25 and MiXCR and kept productive beta chains. Rows are combined by CDR3 protein, so each entry shows the most common genes and DNA. A total of roughly 620,000 distinct CDR3 sequences appear in this sample, around 10% of them only once. The ten biggest clones cover approximately 10% of the sample.

The data stem from a study of response to subunit inactivated influenza vaccine (dated by TCRdb to the late 2010s). Notes on the research overall: Deep quantitative T cell receptor repertoire profiling was used in the study to track responses to a trivalent subunit inactivated influenza vaccine.

The paper's findings and limits, for the study overall: The authors proposed that each seasonal influenza vaccination may bring in only a limited number of new T cells.

This same sample was also part of a study on T cells expressing NK-cell markers. That second report states: The TCR beta cDNA libraries were made using 5'RACE template switching, a step that added both a universal primer site and unique molecular identifiers. In sorted CD3+CD56+NKG2C+, CD3+CD56+NKG2C- and CD3+CD56-NKG2C+ T-cell subsets from several donors, TCR beta-chain repertoires were profiled. Among the eight sequenced donors, only one was HCMV-seronegative, while the other seven were HCMV-seropositive. To restrict sorting to alphabetaTCR-expressing T cells, an anti-gammadeltaTCR antibody was added in several experiments. In more than five donors, the dominant CD3+CD56+NKG2C+ clonotypes were found to rank among the top 10 CD8+ clonotypes and to make up about 1.0-7.0% of CD8+ T cells. Those dominant clonotypes were again the most abundant among CD3+CD56-NKG2C+ cells in several donors, at 28.3-60.1%. Whether the expanded NKG2C-expressing T cell clones were specific for HCMV antigens remained unclear. Randomly selected healthy volunteers, three men and five women, were used as the eight sequenced donors. To determine HCMV serostatus, a commercial ELISA kit was used to detect HCMV-specific IgG in serum. Peripheral blood mononuclear cells were isolated from blood by Ficoll density gradient centrifugation. For six donors, bulk peripheral blood T-cell repertoires were also sequenced from unsorted PBMC. cDNA synthesis was primed from the TCR beta constant segment, followed by two successive PCR amplification steps. Libraries were sequenced as 2 x 150 bp reads on Illumina HiSeq 2000/2500, MiSeq or NextSeq. MIGEC handled demultiplexing of the reads and grouping by UMI, while MiTCR was used to assemble and quantify clonotypes. To exclude erroneous sequences, only TCR cDNA sequences supported by at least two reads were retained. The tcR package was used for downstream repertoire analysis, and clonotypes were matched across fractions by CDR3 nucleotide sequence plus V segment. VDJmatch was used to annotate antigen specificity against VDJdb, with one amino acid substitution in CDR3 allowed.

This TCR came from a man aged 45 to 65 who received an inactivated influenza vaccine. Donor details come from another sample of the same person, matched by shared clones. The sequence joins TRBV4-1 to TRBJ2-2; 11 of the junction bases match TRBD2. The material was PBMCs from blood, obtained on the day of vaccination. The nucleotides read TGCGCCAGCAGCCGACTAGTTAGCGGGGGGGACACCGGGGAGCTGTTTTTT. It translates as CASSRLVSGGDTGELFF.